The entry below describes one TCR beta chain. Its binding antigen is unknown. Base-call qualities are not available, and no considerably larger clone is one nucleotide away. The sample originates from a study of blood T cells in healthy people across ages (dated by TCRdb to about 2015). In terms of the full investigation: In model experiments, template switching captured about one uniquely barcoded TCR beta cDNA molecule for every two T cells. To track age-related changes in TCR beta repertoire diversity, the study relied on deep sequencing normalized with unique cDNA molecular identifiers. Donors were grouped into four age groups: young (average approximately 16 years), middle-aged (39), aged (approximately 58) and long-lived (roughly 80). For two donors (one aged 18 to 30 and one aged 80 or older), the study analyzed two additional independent replicas of 1 million unique cDNA reads from the same blood draw. The paper as a whole reports these results and caveats: Total diversity estimates from one million sequenced T cells were considered lower bounds and underestimates. The percentage of naive T cells measured by flow cytometry correlated strongly with observed TCR beta diversity. As age increased, observed TCR beta diversity per million T cells dropped in a roughly linear way, and a significant reduction was already evident by age about 40. Compared with the aged group, more naive CD4+ T cells, fewer expanded clones and increased TCR diversity were shown by the long-lived group, suggesting age selection. Since profiling was done on bulk unsorted PBMCs, naive and antigen-experienced compartments could not be conclusively compared. The CMV infection status of donors was not known, potentially confounding age-related changes in expanded clonotypes.

V was cut back by 4 bases and J by 8 bases, leaving a gap of 10 bases between them. The germline V gene sets CDR1 to KGHDR and CDR2 to SFDVKD. Reading from cysteine to phenylalanine, the CDR3 counts 13 amino acids. Solely the CDR3 DNA is kept, with 39 bases framed from the first base. Systemically healthy Caucasian individuals from Russia, around 38 in total and aged roughly 6 to 100 years, were included as donors. Each donor gave 8 to 10 milliliters of peripheral blood, drawn into EDTA-treated Vacutainer tubes. Ficoll-Paque density-gradient centrifugation was used to isolate PBMCs, with at least 7 million per sample. Total RNA was extracted from PBMCs with Trizol reagent, with at least 6 micrograms obtained per sample. Naive CD45RAhigh/CD27high T cell percentages were measured by flow cytometry on a PBMC aliquot from every donor. Libraries came from 5' RACE. The sequencer listed for this sample is Illumina HiSeq 2500. A second PCR of about 6 to 12 cycles was run with a J-beta primer mix and a sample-barcoded 5' primer. A unique molecular identifier was introduced onto each TCR beta cDNA molecule by a template-switch 5' adaptor carrying 12 random nucleotides. Each sample yielded at least 2.5 million CDR3-containing paired-end reads. First-strand cDNA synthesis was performed from all RNA using the Mint cDNA synthesis kit, with priming by a TRBC-specific oligonucleotide. Following uracil-DNA glycosylase treatment, a first 18-cycle PCR with universal primers M1SS and BC2_uni_R was performed on all cDNA. In the paper's pipeline: Normalization of each sample was performed by random selection of 1 million high-quality reads, each carrying a distinct molecular identifier. Reads sharing molecular identifiers were discarded rather than binned into consensus sequences. CDR3 identification, clonotype clustering and error correction used MiTCR with a Q25 quality threshold and the strictest error-elimination algorithm. A nonparametric unseen species model with Euler transformation was used to estimate lower-bound total TCR beta diversity. Using fastp at Q25 and MiXCR, TCRdb reprocessed the public reads and kept productive beta chains. Each CDR3 protein appears once, grouped with its most common genes and DNA. TCRdb assigned the V and J calls; the authors' analysis was not used. The sample has some 760,000 distinct CDR3 sequences on record, roughly 25% of them singletons. The ten most abundant clones make up under 9.5% of the sample.

The sample was also reused in another study, on T cells of mothers and their children. The second investigation adds: Nine systemically healthy Caucasian individuals, comprising three mothers and their six children, were included as donors. cDNA synthesis consumed the entire amount of extracted RNA, loaded at about 1.5 ug RNA in each 15 ul reaction. Sample barcodes and 2-4 random nucleotides were added via the M1S primer in the second PCR. More than 9 million TCR beta CDR3 reads were obtained from each mother, and some 3.2 million reads were obtained from each child. TCR recombination output is similarly shaped by thymic selection in related and unrelated pairs, with a minor effect exerted by inherited differences. Normalized repertoire overlap was always found to be slightly, but never significantly, higher in related mother-child pairs than in unrelated mother-child pairs. No persistent microchimeric T cell clones were found, with a detection sensitivity of roughly 99 clones per million clonotypes. Deep NGS was used in the study to compare the TCR beta repertoires of mothers and children and to look for features that separate related mother-child pairs from unrelated individuals. The mean age was roughly 40 +/- 4 years for the mothers and approximately 11 +/- 4 years for the children. After adapter ligation was performed with NEBNext reagents, the libraries were sequenced on an Illumina HiSeq 2000 with 100+100 nt paired-end reads. To prevent cross-contamination, the mother and child libraries were prepared one month apart and sequenced in separate runs. Between roughly 500,000 and 2,300,000 distinct TCR beta clonotypes were identified per donor. Naive TCR beta clonotypes were estimated from low-frequency clonotypes matched to each donor's FACS-determined naive share, without sorting.

The sample consisted of blood. The sequence was obtained from a boy younger than 18 in good health. The rearranged segments are TRBV24-1 and TRBJ2-2; the D gene is unclear. Here is the DNA: TGTGCCACCAGTGAACTCCCTGGGGGGGAGCTGTTTTTT. Translated, it reads CATSELPGGELFF.